This T cell receptor (beta chain) was found in a study of T cells after yellow fever vaccination. This clonotype was recorded a few times. Its antigen is still unknown. 5'RACE template switching added a universal primer site and UMIs to TCR cDNA. TCRdb fed the 5' RACE reads into MiXCR, producing one record per CDR3 protein. The sample lists roughly 70,000 distinct CDR3 sequences, roughly 7.7% occurring once. The V end lost 5 bases, the J end lost 3 bases, and 11 bases lay between the germline ends. The CDR3 is 14 amino acids. CDR1 is SGHTA, CDR2 FQGNSA, per germline. Regarding the study as a whole: Detected again after the booster were most primary-vaccination clones, at 95% to 98% CD4 and 88% CD8. A weaker but faster secondary response was observed, peaking on day 5 versus 15.

This receptor was taken from a man aged 25-45 years who received the YFV17D yellow fever vaccine. V and J are TRBV7-2 and TRBJ1-5, with D maybe TRBD1 (6 bases). Source: CD8+ T cells sorted from PBMCs, taken on the day of the yellow fever booster vaccination. The CDR3 here is CASSQTGYNQPQHF. The CDR3 DNA reads TGTGCCAGCAGCCAGACAGGTTACAATCAGCCCCAGCATTTT.